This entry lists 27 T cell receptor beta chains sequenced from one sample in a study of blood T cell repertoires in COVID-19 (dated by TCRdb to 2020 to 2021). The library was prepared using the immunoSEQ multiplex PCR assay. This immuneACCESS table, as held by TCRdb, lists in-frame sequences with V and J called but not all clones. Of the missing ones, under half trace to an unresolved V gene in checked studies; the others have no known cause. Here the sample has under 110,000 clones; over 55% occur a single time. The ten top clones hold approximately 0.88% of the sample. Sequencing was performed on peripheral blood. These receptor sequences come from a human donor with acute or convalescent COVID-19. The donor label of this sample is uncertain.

CDR3 region: CASSSWTGRNTEAFF. In nucleotides, the CDR3 is TGTGCCAGCAGCTCGTGGACAGGGAGGAACACTGAAGCTTTCTTT. V usage is TRBV7-9 and J usage is TRBJ1-1, with 8 bases aligning to TRBD1. The CDR3 has 15 residues. V lost 4 bases to trimming and J lost 1 base; unmatched junction nucleotides: 5. Per the germline V gene, CDR1 is SEHNR and CDR2 is FQNEAQ (reference sequence).

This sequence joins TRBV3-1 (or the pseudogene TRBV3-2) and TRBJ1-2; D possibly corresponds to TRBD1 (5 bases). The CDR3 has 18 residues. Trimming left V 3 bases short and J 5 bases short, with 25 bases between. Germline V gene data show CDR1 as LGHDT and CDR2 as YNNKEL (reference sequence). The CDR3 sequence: CASSQGHVGQGRPYGYTF. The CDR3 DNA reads TGTGCCAGCAGCCAGGGCCACGTTGGGCAGGGAAGGCCTTATGGCTACACCTTC.

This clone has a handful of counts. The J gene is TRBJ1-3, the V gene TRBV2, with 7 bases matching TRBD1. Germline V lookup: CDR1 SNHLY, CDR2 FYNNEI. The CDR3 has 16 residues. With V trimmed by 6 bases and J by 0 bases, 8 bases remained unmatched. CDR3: CASRFTGDVSGNTIYF. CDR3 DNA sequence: TGTGCCAGCAGATTTACAGGGGACGTCTCTGGAAACACCATATATTTT.

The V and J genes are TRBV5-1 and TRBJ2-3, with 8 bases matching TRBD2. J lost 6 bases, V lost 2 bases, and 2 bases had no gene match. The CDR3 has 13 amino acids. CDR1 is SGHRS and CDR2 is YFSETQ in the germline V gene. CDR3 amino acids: CASSFGGGDTQYF. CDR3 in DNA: TGCGCCAGCAGCTTCGGCGGGGGGGATACGCAGTATTTT.

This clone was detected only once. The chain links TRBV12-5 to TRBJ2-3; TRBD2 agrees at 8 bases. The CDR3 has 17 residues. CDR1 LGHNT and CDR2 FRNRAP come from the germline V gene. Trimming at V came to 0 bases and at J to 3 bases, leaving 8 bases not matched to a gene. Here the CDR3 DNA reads TGTGCTAGTGGTTTGGTACTTAGACGGGAGGGTACAGATACGCAGTATTTT. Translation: CASGLVLRREGTDTQYF.

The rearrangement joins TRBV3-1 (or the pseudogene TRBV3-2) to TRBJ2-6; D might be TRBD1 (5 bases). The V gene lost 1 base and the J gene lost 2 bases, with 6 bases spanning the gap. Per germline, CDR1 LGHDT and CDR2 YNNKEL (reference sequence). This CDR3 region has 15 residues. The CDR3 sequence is CASSQAGTGANVLTF. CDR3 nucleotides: TGTGCCAGCAGCCAAGCAGGGACTGGGGCCAACGTCCTGACTTTC.

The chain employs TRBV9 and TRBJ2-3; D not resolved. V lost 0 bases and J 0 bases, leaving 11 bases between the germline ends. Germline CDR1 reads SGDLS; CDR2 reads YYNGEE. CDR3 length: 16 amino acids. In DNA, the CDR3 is TGTGCCAGCAGCGTAGTGTCAGACTCTAGCACAGATACGCAGTATTTT. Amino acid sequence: CASSVVSDSSTDTQYF.

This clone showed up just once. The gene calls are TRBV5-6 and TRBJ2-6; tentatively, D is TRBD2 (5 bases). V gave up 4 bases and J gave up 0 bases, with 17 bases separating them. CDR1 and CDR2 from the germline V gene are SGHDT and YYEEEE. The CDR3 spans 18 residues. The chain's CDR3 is CASSRRGIMVSGANVLTF. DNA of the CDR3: TGTGCCAGCAGCCGGCGAGGGATTATGGTCTCTGGGGCCAACGTCCTGACTTTC.

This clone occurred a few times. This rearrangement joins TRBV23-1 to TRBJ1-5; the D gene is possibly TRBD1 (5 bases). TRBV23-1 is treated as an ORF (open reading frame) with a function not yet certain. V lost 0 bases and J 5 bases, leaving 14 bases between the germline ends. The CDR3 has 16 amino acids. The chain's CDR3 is CASSQSETEGYQPQHF. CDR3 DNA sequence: TGCGCCAGCAGTCAATCGGAGACAGAAGGTTATCAGCCCCAGCATTTT.

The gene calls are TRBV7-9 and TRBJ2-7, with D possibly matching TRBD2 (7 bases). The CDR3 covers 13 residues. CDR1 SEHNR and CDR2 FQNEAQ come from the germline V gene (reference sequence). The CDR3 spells CASSLEGGNTVHV. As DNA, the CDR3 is TGTGCCAGCAGCTTAGAGGGGGGGAACACCGTACACGTC.

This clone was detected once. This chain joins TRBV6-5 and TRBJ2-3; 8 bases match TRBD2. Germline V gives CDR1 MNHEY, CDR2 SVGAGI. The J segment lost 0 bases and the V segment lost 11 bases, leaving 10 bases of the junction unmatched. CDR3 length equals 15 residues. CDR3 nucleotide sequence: TGTGCCCCCCGGGGGGGTATCATGAGCACAGATACGCAGTATTTT. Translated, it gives CAPRGGIMSTDTQYF.

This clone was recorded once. The CDR3 sequence is CASRGQHNEKLFF. For the CDR3, the DNA is TGTGCCAGTCGGGGACAGCATAATGAAAAACTGTTTTTT. The chain combines TRBV2 with TRBJ1-4; 7 bases map to TRBD1. V was pared by 9 bases and J by 4 bases, with 5 bases of the junction left unmatched. This CDR3 is 13 amino acids long. Germline V gene data show CDR1 as SNHLY and CDR2 as FYNNEI.

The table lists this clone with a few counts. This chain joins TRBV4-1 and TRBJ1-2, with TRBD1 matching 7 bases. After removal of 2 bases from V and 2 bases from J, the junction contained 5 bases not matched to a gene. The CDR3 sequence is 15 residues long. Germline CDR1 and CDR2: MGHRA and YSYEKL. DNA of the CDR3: TGCGCCAGCAGCCAACCAGGGGGGCGGAACTATGGCTACACCTTC. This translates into CASSQPGGRNYGYTF.

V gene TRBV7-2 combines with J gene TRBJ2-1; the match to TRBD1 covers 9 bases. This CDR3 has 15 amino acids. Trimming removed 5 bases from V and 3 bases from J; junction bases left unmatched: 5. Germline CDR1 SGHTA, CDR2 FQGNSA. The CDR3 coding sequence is TGTGCCAGCAGCCCGGACAGGGGAGGCTACAATGAGCAGTTCTTC. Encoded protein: CASSPDRGGYNEQFF.

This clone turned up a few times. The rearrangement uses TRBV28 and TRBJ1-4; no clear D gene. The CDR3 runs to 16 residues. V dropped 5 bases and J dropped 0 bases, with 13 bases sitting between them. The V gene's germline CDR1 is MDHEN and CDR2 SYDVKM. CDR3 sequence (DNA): TGTGCCAGCAGTCCCTACTTAAGATCAACTAATGAAAAACTGTTTTTT. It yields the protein CASSPYLRSTNEKLFF.

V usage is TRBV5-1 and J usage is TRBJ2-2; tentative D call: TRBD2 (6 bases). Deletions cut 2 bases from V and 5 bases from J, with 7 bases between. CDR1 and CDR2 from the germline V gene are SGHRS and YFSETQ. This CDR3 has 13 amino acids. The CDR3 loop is CASSFGGTGELFF. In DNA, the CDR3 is TGCGCCAGCAGCTTCGGGGGAACCGGGGAGCTGTTTTTT.

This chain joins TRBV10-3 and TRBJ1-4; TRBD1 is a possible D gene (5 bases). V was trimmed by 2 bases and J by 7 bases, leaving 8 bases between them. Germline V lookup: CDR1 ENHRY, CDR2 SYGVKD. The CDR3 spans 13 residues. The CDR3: CAISERGGEKLFF. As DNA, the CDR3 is TGTGCCATCAGTGAGAGGGGAGGTGAAAAACTGTTTTTT.

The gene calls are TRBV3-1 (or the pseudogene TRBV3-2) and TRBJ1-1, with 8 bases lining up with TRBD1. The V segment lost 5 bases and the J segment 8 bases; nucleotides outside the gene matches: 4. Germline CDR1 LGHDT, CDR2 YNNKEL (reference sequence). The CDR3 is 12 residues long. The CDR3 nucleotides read TGTGCCAGCAGCTTTGACAGGGGAGAAGCTTTCTTT. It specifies CASSFDRGEAFF.

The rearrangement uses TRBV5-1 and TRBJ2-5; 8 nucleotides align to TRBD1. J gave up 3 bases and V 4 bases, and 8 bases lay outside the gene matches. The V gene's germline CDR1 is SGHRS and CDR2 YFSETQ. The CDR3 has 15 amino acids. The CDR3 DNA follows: TGCGCCAGCAGCGACCCGACAGGGGATAAAGAGACCCAGTACTTC. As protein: CASSDPTGDKETQYF.

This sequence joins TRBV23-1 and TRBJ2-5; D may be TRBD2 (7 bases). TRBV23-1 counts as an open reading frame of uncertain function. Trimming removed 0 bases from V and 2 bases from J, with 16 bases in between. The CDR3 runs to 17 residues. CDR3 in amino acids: CASSQSAGEGGQETQYF. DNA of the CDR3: TGCGCCAGCAGTCAATCGGCAGGGGAGGGAGGGCAAGAGACCCAGTACTTC.

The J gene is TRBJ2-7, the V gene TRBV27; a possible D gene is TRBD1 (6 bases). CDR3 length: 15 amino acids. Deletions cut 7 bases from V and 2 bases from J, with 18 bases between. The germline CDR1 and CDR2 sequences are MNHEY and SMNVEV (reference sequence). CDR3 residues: CASKRIGTLPYEQYF. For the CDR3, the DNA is TGTGCCAGCAAAAGAATTGGGACACTTCCCTACGAGCAGTACTTC.

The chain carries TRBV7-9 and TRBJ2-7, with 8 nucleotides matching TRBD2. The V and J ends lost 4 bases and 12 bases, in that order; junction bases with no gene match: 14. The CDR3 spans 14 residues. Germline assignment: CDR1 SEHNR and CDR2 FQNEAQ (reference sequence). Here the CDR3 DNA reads TGTGCCAGCAGCTCCAGCGGGGGCTTCCCCAAGCTGTACTTC. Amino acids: CASSSSGGFPKLYF. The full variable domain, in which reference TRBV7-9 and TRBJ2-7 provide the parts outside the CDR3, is DTGVSQNPRHKITKRGQNVTFRCDPISEHNRLYWYRQTLGQGPEFLTYFQNEAQLEKSRLLSDRFSAERPKGSFSTLEIQRTEQGDSAMYLCASSSSGGFPKLYFGPGTRLTVT.

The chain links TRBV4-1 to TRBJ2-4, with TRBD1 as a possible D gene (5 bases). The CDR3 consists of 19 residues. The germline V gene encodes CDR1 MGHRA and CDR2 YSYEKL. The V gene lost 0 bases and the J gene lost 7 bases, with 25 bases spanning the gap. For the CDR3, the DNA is TGCGCCAGCAGCCAAGATCGCCGACTTACCGCAGGGATTTCGAACATTCAGTACTTC. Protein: CASSQDRRLTAGISNIQYF.

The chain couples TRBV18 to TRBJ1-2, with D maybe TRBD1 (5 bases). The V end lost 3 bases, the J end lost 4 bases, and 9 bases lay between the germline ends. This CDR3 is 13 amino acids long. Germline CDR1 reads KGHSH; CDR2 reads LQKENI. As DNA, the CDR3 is TGTGCCAGCTCACCGGGGGGTTCCTATGGCTACACCTTC. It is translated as CASSPGGSYGYTF. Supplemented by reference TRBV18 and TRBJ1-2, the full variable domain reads NAGVMQNPRHLVRRRGQEARLRCSPMKGHSHVYWYRQLPEEGLKFMVYLQKENIIDESGMPKERFSAEFPKEGPSILRIQQVVRGDSAAYFCASSPGGSYGYTFGSGTRLTVV.

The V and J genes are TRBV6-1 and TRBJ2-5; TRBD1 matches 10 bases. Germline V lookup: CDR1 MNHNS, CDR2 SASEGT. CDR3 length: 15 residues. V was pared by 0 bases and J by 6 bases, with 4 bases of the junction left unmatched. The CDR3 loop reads CASSEARQGAKTQYF. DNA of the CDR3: TGTGCCAGCAGTGAAGCGAGACAGGGGGCAAAGACCCAGTACTTC.

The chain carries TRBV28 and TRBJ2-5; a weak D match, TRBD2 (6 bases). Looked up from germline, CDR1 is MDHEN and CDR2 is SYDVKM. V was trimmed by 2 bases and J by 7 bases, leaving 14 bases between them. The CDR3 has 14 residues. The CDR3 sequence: CASSLQAGARTQYF. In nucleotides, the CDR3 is TGTGCCAGCAGTTTACAAGCGGGTGCGCGGACCCAGTACTTC.

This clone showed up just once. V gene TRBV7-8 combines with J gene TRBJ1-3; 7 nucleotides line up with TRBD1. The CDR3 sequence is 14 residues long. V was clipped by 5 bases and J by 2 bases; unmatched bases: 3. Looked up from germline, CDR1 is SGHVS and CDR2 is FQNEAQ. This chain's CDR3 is CASSLTGTGNTIYF. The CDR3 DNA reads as TGTGCCAGCAGCCTGACAGGGACTGGAAACACCATATATTTT.